This TCR beta chain was sequenced during a study of blood T cell repertoires in COVID-19. For the study at large: Acute-phase and convalescent COVID-19 samples originated in the United States, Italy and Spain.

Participant-given clinical history determined each cohort assignment. During the 2 weeks before they entered the study, exposed participants had met someone with a PCR-confirmed or clinician-diagnosed COVID-19 case. Original data processing: The assay estimated nucleated cells by amplifying reference gene primers. Assay used: immunoSEQ multiplex PCR; TCRdb lists only in-frame clones, some missing. The V and J calls and clone size are taken from that table; D and trimming were inferred from the DNA. The profile shows about 430,000 clones, approximately 91% of them singletons. This receptor was taken from a woman between 18 and 29 years old who had been exposed to COVID-19. Sequenced material: PBMCs or T cells enriched from blood (not recorded which).

In DNA form, the CDR3 reads TGCGCCAGCAGCCAAGGATCAGGCAGGTCCTACGAGCAGTACTTC. This translates into CASSQGSGRSYEQYF. The V gene is TRBV4-3, the J gene TRBJ2-7; D is unresolved. V gave up 1 base and J gave up 1 base, with 11 bases separating them. Per the germline V gene, CDR1 is LGHNA and CDR2 is YSLEER. The CDR3 spans 15 residues.